The 15 T cell receptor beta chains listed next were all sequenced from one sample in a study of control samples from healthy donors and cancer patients. Only in-frame clones appear in the TCRdb table, and some are missing; sequencing was by immunoSEQ multiplex PCR. The sample holds fewer than 120,000 clones, roughly 90% seen once. Sequenced sample: PBMCs. The receptors were sampled from a woman aged 55-75 years with lung cancer.

CDR3 DNA: TGTGCCAGCAGCCTCAAGAGGGGCTCCACTTTTAGGATCGGCACAGATACGCAGTATTTT. Translated, it gives CASSLKRGSTFRIGTDTQYF. This chain uses TRBV3-1 (or the pseudogene TRBV3-2) with TRBJ2-3; D is possibly TRBD1 or TRBD2 (5 bases each). The germline V gene has CDR1 LGHDT and CDR2 YNNKEL (reference sequence). V was cut by 4 bases and J by 1 base, with 27 bases left in between. The length of the CDR3 is 20 residues.

This chain uses TRBV25-1 with TRBJ1-2; D is unclear. V shed 5 bases and J shed 8 bases, with 12 bases lying between them. This CDR3 has 12 residues. Germline loops: CDR1 MGHDK, CDR2 SYGVNS. The CDR3 nucleotides read TGTGCCAGCAGTATTTACAGTAGCGGCTACACCTTC. This codes for CASSIYSSGYTF.

V gene TRBV4-1 combines with J gene TRBJ1-1; D may be TRBD1 (6 bases). This CDR3 is 13 amino acids long. Germline V gives CDR1 MGHRA, CDR2 YSYEKL. V lost 6 bases to trimming and J lost 1 base, with 9 bases between them. The CDR3 bases are TGCGCCAGCAGGGACAGTTCGAACACTGAAGCTTTCTTT. Its translation is CASRDSSNTEAFF.

The gene calls are TRBV7-2 and TRBJ2-2; 9 nucleotides match TRBD1. Germline CDR1 is SGHTA and CDR2 is FQGNSA. With 5 bases clipped from V and 2 bases from J, the junction kept 6 bases outside the gene matches. CDR3 length: 16 residues. The CDR3 loop reads CASSPWDRANTGELFF. CDR3 DNA sequence: TGTGCCAGCAGCCCGTGGGACAGGGCTAACACCGGGGAGCTGTTTTTT.

The gene calls are TRBV6-5 and TRBJ2-3, with D perhaps given as TRBD1 or TRBD2 (5 bases each). Germline lookup yields CDR1 MNHEY and CDR2 SVGAGI. The V and J ends lost 6 bases and 4 bases respectively, with 17 bases between them. The CDR3 loop spans 15 amino acids. CDR3 sequence reads: CASRGPEMGADTQYF. The CDR3 DNA reads as TGTGCCAGCAGGGGACCAGAAATGGGGGCAGATACGCAGTATTTT.

In this sample, this clone turned up once. The V call is TRBV12-3 or TRBV12-4, the J call TRBJ1-1; TRBD1 agrees at 7 bases. V was clipped by 6 bases and J by 3 bases; unmatched bases: 4. CDR3 length: 13 amino acids. The CDR3 DNA sequence: TGTGCCAGCAGCCCGACAGGGTACACTGAAGCTTTCTTT. Its protein product is CASSPTGYTEAFF.

The chain links TRBV9 to TRBJ2-2; 7 bases map to TRBD1. CDR3 size: 15 residues. Germline lookup yields CDR1 SGDLS and CDR2 YYNGEE. The V and J ends lost 1 base and 0 bases, in that order; junction bases with no gene match: 0. In DNA, the CDR3 is TGTGCCAGCAGCGTACAGGGGGCGAACACCGGGGAGCTGTTTTTT. Translating it yields CASSVQGANTGELFF.

V gene TRBV19 combines with J gene TRBJ2-3; 10 bases match TRBD1. CDR3 size: 16 residues. Germline V gene sequence: CDR1 LNHDA, CDR2 SQIVND (reference sequence). V was pared by 5 bases and J by 5 bases, with 10 bases of the junction left unmatched. CDR3 sequence reads: CASSSRDRGYVDTQYF. In DNA form, the CDR3 reads TGTGCCAGTAGTTCTCGGGACAGGGGTTATGTAGATACGCAGTATTTT. Complete variable domain (other parts from reference TRBV19 and TRBJ2-3): DGGITQSPKYLFRKEGQNVTLSCEQNLNHDAMYWYRQDPGQGLRLIYYSQIVNDFQKGDIAEGYSVSREKKESFPLTVTSAQKNPTAFYLCASSSRDRGYVDTQYFGPGTRLTVL.

The V gene is TRBV19, the J gene TRBJ1-2; D not resolved. Trimming removed 3 bases from V and 4 bases from J, with 15 bases in between. CDR1 is LNHDA, CDR2 SQIVND, per germline (reference sequence). This CDR3 has 15 residues. The CDR3 protein is CASSIKQILFYGYTF. The CDR3 coding sequence is TGTGCCAGTAGTATCAAACAGATCCTCTTCTATGGCTACACCTTC. Drawing the rest from reference TRBV19 and TRBJ1-2, the complete variable domain is DGGITQSPKYLFRKEGQNVTLSCEQNLNHDAMYWYRQDPGQGLRLIYYSQIVNDFQKGDIAEGYSVSREKKESFPLTVTSAQKNPTAFYLCASSIKQILFYGYTFGSGTRLTVV.

The chain has TRBV28 and TRBJ2-1; 11 nucleotides agree with TRBD2. V trimming: 8 bases; J trimming: 8 bases; junction bases outside the gene matches: 11. Per germline, CDR1 MDHEN and CDR2 SYDVKM. The CDR3 length is 15 residues. The CDR3 bases are TGTGCCAGCGTCTCGGGGGTAGCGGGAGGGCATGAGCAGTTCTTC. Translating it yields CASVSGVAGGHEQFF.

The chain joins TRBV18 to TRBJ2-1, with D perhaps matching TRBD2 (5 bases). Trimming shortened V by 0 bases and J by 5 bases, and 8 bases separated the two germline ends. The CDR3 spans 14 residues. Germline V lookup: CDR1 KGHSH, CDR2 LQKENI. The CDR3 nucleotides are TGTGCCAGCTCACCACCTAGCGAAAACAATGAGCAGTTCTTC. It translates to CASSPPSENNEQFF.

The gene calls are TRBV7-2 and TRBJ2-7; D gene unclear. The CDR3 loop spans 14 amino acids. Germline CDR1 SGHTA, CDR2 FQGNSA. V was clipped by 3 bases and J by 2 bases, with 11 bases between them. CDR3 DNA: TGTGCCAGCAGCTTCCTACAGCTTACCTACGAGCAGTACTTC. Protein sequence: CASSFLQLTYEQYF.

This clone showed up just once. The rearrangement links TRBV7-9 to TRBJ1-4; 7 bases map to TRBD1. Germline loops: CDR1 SEHNR, CDR2 FQNEAQ (reference sequence). With 5 bases clipped from V and 5 bases from J, the junction kept 5 bases outside the gene matches. The CDR3 runs 14 residues. Here the CDR3 reads CASSPDRTNEKLFF. DNA of the CDR3: TGTGCCAGCAGCCCGGACAGGACAAATGAAAAACTGTTTTTT. Using reference TRBV7-9 and TRBJ1-4 for the parts outside the CDR3, the full variable domain is DTGVSQNPRHKITKRGQNVTFRCDPISEHNRLYWYRQTLGQGPEFLTYFQNEAQLEKSRLLSDRFSAERPKGSFSTLEIQRTEQGDSAMYLCASSPDRTNEKLFFGSGTQLSVL.

The chain has TRBV5-4 and TRBJ2-5; D gene uncertain. In germline, CDR1 is SGHNT, CDR2 YYREEE (reference sequence). CDR3 length equals 13 residues. Trimming shortened V by 5 bases and J by 2 bases, and 10 bases separated the two germline ends. The CDR3 region has the DNA TGTGCCAGCAGAATAAGGCAGCAAGAGACCCAGTACTTC. Its translation is CASRIRQQETQYF.

The J gene is TRBJ2-6, the V gene TRBV11-2; no clear D gene. V lost 5 bases to trimming and J lost 2 bases, with 19 bases between them. CDR1 and CDR2 (germline): SGHAT, FQNNGV. This CDR3 contains 18 residues. In nucleotides, the CDR3 is TGTGCCAGCAGCCCTATCCTCGGTCCTTCGGCTGGGGCCAACGTCCTGACTTTC. Its translation: CASSPILGPSAGANVLTF. Complete variable domain (other parts from reference TRBV11-2 and TRBJ2-6): EAGVAQSPRYKIIEKRQSVAFWCNPISGHATLYWYQQILGQGPKLLIQFQNNGVVDDSQLPKDRFSAERLKGVDSTLKIQPAKLEDSAVYLCASSPILGPSAGANVLTFGAGSRLTVL.